Listed below are T cell receptor beta chains from one sample, sequenced in a study of blood T cell repertoires in COVID-19. The method was immunoSEQ multiplex PCR; TCRdb's version includes in-frame clones alone and lacks a portion of them. The data show 250,000 to 350,000 clones, with about 81% seen just once and approximately 1.5% held by the top ten. The sequencing input was peripheral blood. The receptors were gathered from a human donor with COVID-19, enrolled during active disease. The donor label of this sample is uncertain. The conserved cysteine and the conserved F or W are not part of the CDR3 here.

CDR3 protein: ASSQTVDAYEQY
V gene: TRBV5-1
J gene: TRBJ2-7

CDR3 protein: ASSVRPGQGTGELF
V gene: TRBV9
J gene: TRBJ2-2

CDR3 protein: ASSLGETAGDTQY
V gene: TRBV11-3
J gene: TRBJ2-3

CDR3 protein: ASSYAGLNTEAF
V gene: TRBV7-2
J gene: TRBJ1-1

CDR3 protein: ASSFLILGGAF
V gene: TRBV28
J gene: TRBJ1-1

CDR3 protein: ASSPGTSGKETQY
V gene: TRBV7-3
J gene: TRBJ2-5

CDR3 protein: ASSLGRSGGNTIY
V gene: TRBV11-2
J gene: TRBJ1-3

CDR3 protein: VTSSGLAGGGADTQY
V gene: TRBV28
J gene: TRBJ2-3

CDR3 protein: ASSYRGSGTDTQY
V gene: TRBV6-5
J gene: TRBJ2-3

CDR3 protein: SVERGSGNTIY
V gene: TRBV29-1
J gene: TRBJ1-3

CDR3 protein: ASSYHKDSIRAEAF
V gene: TRBV6-5
J gene: TRBJ1-1

CDR3 protein: ASSLGRVAGGGNEQF
V gene: TRBV11-3
J gene: TRBJ2-1

CDR3 protein: ASSEFPQFTGELF
V gene: TRBV25-1
J gene: TRBJ2-2

CDR3 protein: ASSPAIRQGRQPQH
V gene: TRBV2
J gene: TRBJ1-5

CDR3 protein: ASGLYSGYGETQY
V gene: TRBV12-5
J gene: TRBJ2-5

CDR3 protein: ASSLSPASGLETQY
V gene: TRBV13
J gene: TRBJ2-5

CDR3 protein: ASSFRGWGYGYT
V gene: TRBV27
J gene: TRBJ1-2

CDR3 protein: ASSSSTGTDVYGYT
V gene: TRBV28
J gene: TRBJ1-2

CDR3 protein: ASSQARGPFTTNEKLF
V gene: TRBV14
J gene: TRBJ1-4

CDR3 protein: ASSFSAGSGETQY
V gene: TRBV27
J gene: TRBJ2-5

CDR3 protein: ASRGTSGGSYEQY
V gene: TRBV2
J gene: TRBJ2-7

CDR3 protein: ASSVNRVVDLAF
V gene: TRBV2
J gene: TRBJ1-1

CDR3 protein: ASSFQGAGETQY
V gene: TRBV2
J gene: TRBJ2-5

CDR3 protein: ASSPQGGPSSGNTIY
V gene: TRBV9
J gene: TRBJ1-3

CDR3 protein: ASSPGTGNGYT
V gene: TRBV27
J gene: TRBJ1-2

CDR3 protein: ASSLGNIGTGELF
V gene: TRBV3-1/TRBV3-2
J gene: TRBJ2-2

CDR3 protein: ASSQPPGGYEQY
V gene: TRBV6-6
J gene: TRBJ2-7

CDR3 protein: ASSTTSGIHGELF
V gene: TRBV6-5
J gene: TRBJ2-2

CDR3 protein: AMRRDEQY
V gene: TRBV21-1
J gene: TRBJ2-7

CDR3 protein: ASSLENSGSYEQF
V gene: TRBV7-2
J gene: TRBJ2-1

CDR3 protein: ASSRASGDNTQY
V gene: TRBV3-1/TRBV3-2
J gene: TRBJ2-3

CDR3 protein: ASSTLTGGSTEAF
V gene: TRBV2
J gene: TRBJ1-1

CDR3 protein: ASSPLQGAREKLF
V gene: TRBV3-1/TRBV3-2
J gene: TRBJ1-4

CDR3 protein: ASSFAGSPGELF
V gene: TRBV7-3
J gene: TRBJ2-2

CDR3 protein: ASSESTGAPTEAF
V gene: TRBV10-1
J gene: TRBJ1-1

CDR3 protein: ASSLTDPGGQPQH
V gene: TRBV7-2
J gene: TRBJ1-5

CDR3 protein: ASVAGGPYEQY
V gene: TRBV2
J gene: TRBJ2-7

CDR3 protein: ASSLLGTAYNEQF
V gene: TRBV7-9
J gene: TRBJ2-1

CDR3 protein: ASSESLGGGTYEQY
V gene: TRBV6-1
J gene: TRBJ2-7

CDR3 protein: ASSMRDRGGIVNTEAF
V gene: TRBV9
J gene: TRBJ1-1

CDR3 protein: ASSKDWQGGVSTEAF
V gene: TRBV21-1
J gene: TRBJ1-1